The source of this T cell receptor (beta chain) is a study of T-cell reconstitution after alpha-beta-depleted transplantation in children. Study-wide findings and caveats: Newly made T cells mostly supplied T-cell counts and diversity one year after transplant.

Preparation of the TCRbeta library used unique molecular identifiers. TCRdb called the PCR reads again in MiXCR, with one record for every CDR3 protein. The sample has about 980,000 distinct CDR3 sequences; about 29% are singletons. This clonotype turned up a few times. Antigen specificity is unknown. The CDR3 totals 15 residues. From germline, CDR1 is SGHTA and CDR2 FQGNSA. Trimming at V came to 5 bases and at J to 1 base, leaving 5 bases not matched to a gene. The chain has TRBV7-2 and TRBJ2-3; TRBD1 matches 8 bases. The receptor comes from a boy under three years old who had a stem cell transplant for SCID, so the T cells may come from the graft donor. This specimen consisted of PBMCs, mostly from graft donor cells, obtained 360 days after TCRalphabeta/CD19-depleted stem cell transplant. The CDR3 bases are TGTGCCAGCAGCCCATGGACAGGGCGCACAGATACGCAGTATTTT. It translates to CASSPWTGRTDTQYF.